This T cell receptor beta chain is from a study of control samples from healthy donors and cancer patients. The ends lost 4 bases at V and 10 bases at J; junction bases unmatched: 7. This CDR3 has 15 amino acids. The germline CDR1 and CDR2 sequences are SGHRS and YFSETQ. Here immunoSEQ multiplex PCR was the method, and the copy in TCRdb shows in-frame clones only, minus some. The sample holds about 140,000 clones; 70% to 90% are singletons and the top ten take around 9%. Material for sequencing was blood. This receptor was taken from a woman aged 30 to 39 in good health. The V and J genes are TRBV5-1 and TRBJ1-6, with 11 bases identical to TRBD1. The CDR3 region is CASSPGTGGRSPLHF. Written as DNA, the CDR3 is TGCGCCAGCAGCCCAGGGACAGGGGGGCGATCACCCCTCCACTTT.